This T cell receptor (beta chain) was identified during a study of beta chain features in type 1 diabetes. Overall study: On cell yields, gender and age, patients and healthy donors were similar. Regarding the study as a whole: Patients with type 1 diabetes carried fewer insertions and had more deletions at their VDJ junctions. TCRB CDR3s from Type 1 diabetes patients were moderately but significantly shorter in all four CD4+ subsets. Naive, central memory and Treg TCRB repertoires seemed to resemble each other more closely in patients than they did in healthy donors.

Worth noting for this clone: Its antigen is undetermined.

Expressed TCRB transcripts were sequenced because the entire RNA isolate underwent reverse transcription. Assay: immunoSEQ multiplex PCR; the TCRdb copy retains only in-frame clones and omits some. The data hold 450,000 to 600,000 clones, with approximately 30% observed a single time. V lost 3 bases and J lost 7, with 11 bases in between. The CDR3 loop spans 12 amino acids. Germline CDR1 is GTSNPN and CDR2 is SVGIG (reference sequence). Source material: naive CD4+ T cells from blood. The V gene is TRBV30, the J gene TRBJ2-3; possibly TRBD1 or TRBD2 for D (6 bases each). The receptor comes from a man aged 18 to 29 in good health. Here the CDR3 reads CAWSLGGHTQYF. CDR3 nucleotide sequence: TGTGCCTGGAGCTTAGGGGGGCATACGCAGTATTTT.